These 25 T cell receptor beta chains were sequenced from one sample in a study of shared clonotypes between healthy human individuals. Assay: immunoSEQ multiplex PCR; the TCRdb copy retains only in-frame clones and omits some. Counted here are over a million clones, about 75% occurring once; the ten biggest clones make up approximately 1.5%. Material: memory CD4+ T cells sorted from blood. The sample's subset: CD45RA-negative fraction. The receptors shown here come from a man aged 18 to 29 in good health.

The chain couples TRBV29-1 to TRBJ2-1; TRBD2 matches 13 bases. V was pared by 8 bases and J by 7 bases, with 11 bases of the junction left unmatched. Germline CDR1 and CDR2: SQVTM and ANQGSEA. The CDR3 covers 15 residues. The CDR3: CSTGAQTSGRNEQFF. CDR3 nucleotide sequence: TGCAGCACCGGTGCCCAGACTAGCGGGAGGAATGAGCAGTTCTTC.

The V and J genes are TRBV2 and TRBJ2-1; 8 bases agree with TRBD2. Losses at the gene ends were 4 bases for V and 9 bases for J; bases not matched to a gene: 11. CDR3 length equals 15 residues. Germline V CDR1 and CDR2: SNHLY, FYNNEI. The CDR3 sequence is CASSAGSGSIGEQFF. The DNA of the CDR3 is TGTGCCAGCAGTGCGGGGAGCGGGAGTATCGGTGAGCAGTTCTTC. The full variable domain, rest sourced from reference TRBV2 and TRBJ2-1, is EPEVTQTPSHQVTQMGQEVILRCVPISNHLYFYWYRQILGQKVEFLVSFYNNEISEKSEIFDDQFSVERPDGSNFTLKIRSTKLEDSAMYFCASSAGSGSIGEQFFGPGTRLTVL.

The chain is built from TRBV18 and TRBJ2-4; 8 nucleotides line up with TRBD2. Losses at the gene ends were 3 bases for V and 5 bases for J; bases not matched to a gene: 9. Per the germline V gene, CDR1 is KGHSH and CDR2 is LQKENI. CDR3 length: 16 amino acids. In DNA, the CDR3 is TGTGCCAGCTCACCGGCGGGAGGTCGAATAGAAAACATTCAGTACTTC. Translation gives CASSPAGGRIENIQYF.

This chain uses TRBV6-5 with TRBJ1-2; 7 nucleotides agree with TRBD1. The CDR3 contains 14 residues. Unmatched junction bases numbered 8, after V lost 7 bases and J lost 3 bases. CDR1 is MNHEY, CDR2 SVGAGI, per germline. The CDR3 loop reads CASTKTGYDYGYTF. CDR3 in DNA: TGTGCCAGCACCAAGACAGGGTACGACTATGGCTACACCTTC.

This rearrangement joins TRBV5-6 to TRBJ1-6; weak D call: TRBD1 (5 bases). The CDR3 is made up of 14 amino acids. Germline-derived CDR1 and CDR2 are SGHDT and YYEEEE. V was clipped by 2 bases and J by 6 bases, with 9 bases between them. As DNA, the CDR3 is TGTGCCAGCAGCTTCGGGACGGCTAATTCACCCCTCCACTTT. Its translation: CASSFGTANSPLHF.

The table lists this clone with many counts. The chain couples TRBV7-2 to TRBJ2-1; 7 positions agree with TRBD2. V was pared by 5 bases and J by 6 bases, with 7 bases of the junction left unmatched. The CDR3 covers 14 residues. Germline loops: CDR1 SGHTA, CDR2 FQGNSA. The CDR3 spells CASSSREGANEQFF. For the CDR3, the DNA is TGTGCCAGCAGCAGTAGGGAGGGAGCCAATGAGCAGTTCTTC.

The V and J genes are TRBV18 and TRBJ2-1; unclear D gene. In germline, CDR1 is KGHSH, CDR2 LQKENI. CDR3 length: 17 amino acids. V shed 2 bases and J shed 6 bases, with 20 bases lying between them. The CDR3, as DNA: TGTGCCAGCTCACCAATAAGAAGGGCCCCTTTGGCCAATGAGCAGTTCTTC. Translating it yields CASSPIRRAPLANEQFF.

This sequence joins TRBV4-1 and TRBJ1-6; D possibly corresponds to TRBD1 (5 bases). CDR1 is MGHRA and CDR2 is YSYEKL in the germline V gene. Trimming cost V 4 bases and J 0 bases, with 22 bases left between them. The CDR3 has 20 amino acids. The CDR3 DNA sequence: TGCGCCAGCAGCCGAACAGGAATCGGCGGTTCGAGCTCCTATAATTCACCCCTCCACTTT. Translating it yields CASSRTGIGGSSSYNSPLHF.

For the CDR3, the DNA is TGTGCCAGCAGCCCAGGGGGGAGGGCAGGTGTTTCTGGGGCCAACGTCCTGACTTTC. Protein: CASSPGGRAGVSGANVLTF. This chain links TRBV5-6 with TRBJ2-6; D is perhaps TRBD1 or TRBD2 (7 bases each). Trimming shortened V by 4 bases and J by 1 base, and 21 bases separated the two germline ends. The CDR3 consists of 19 residues. Germline CDR1 is SGHDT and CDR2 is YYEEEE.

The chain carries TRBV5-4 and TRBJ1-2; 8 positions match TRBD1. The CDR3 has 14 amino acids. Germline lookup yields CDR1 SGHNT and CDR2 YYREEE (reference sequence). V was pared by 4 bases and J by 4 bases, with 6 bases of the junction left unmatched. The CDR3 reads CASSVDGQGYGYTF. CDR3 nucleotide sequence: TGTGCCAGCAGCGTGGACGGACAGGGCTATGGCTACACCTTC.

This chain uses TRBV6-5 with TRBJ1-2; TRBD1 matches at 9 bases. The V gene end was trimmed by 4 bases and the J gene end by 8 bases; junction bases not matched to a gene: 5. The CDR3 extends over 13 amino acids. CDR1 is MNHEY, CDR2 SVGAGI, per germline. The CDR3 here is CASSSGTGRGYTF. DNA of the CDR3: TGTGCCAGCAGTTCCGGGACAGGGAGGGGCTACACCTTC.

This clone was found many times. Here the CDR3 reads CAWSDLVTQYF. In nucleotides, the CDR3 is TGTGCCTGGAGTGATTTAGTGACCCAGTACTTC. V usage is TRBV30 and J usage is TRBJ2-5; D is unresolved. Germline CDR1 and CDR2: GTSNPN and SVGIG (reference sequence). Between the trimmed V and J ends, which lost 1 base and 7 bases, there was a span of 7 bases. The CDR3 is made up of 11 amino acids. The variable domain in full, completed from reference TRBV30 and TRBJ2-5, reads SQTIHQWPATLVQPVGSPLSLECTVEGTSNPNLYWYRQAAGRGLQLLFYSVGIGQISSEVPQNLSASRPQDRQFILSSKKLLLSDSGFYLCAWSDLVTQYFGPGTRLLVL.

This clone was seen at least ten times. Other DNA sequences in the same sample also yield this CDR3. This rearrangement joins TRBV7-2 to TRBJ2-1, with D possibly TRBD2 on 6 matching bases. The CDR3 loop spans 15 amino acids. V was shortened by 1 base and J by 3 bases, with 10 bases between the two germline ends. Germline-derived CDR1 and CDR2 are SGHTA and FQGNSA. The CDR3 spells CASSLVRDFYNEQFF. Here the CDR3 DNA reads TGTGCCAGCAGCTTAGTGCGGGATTTCTACAATGAGCAGTTCTTC.

The chain joins TRBV19 to TRBJ1-2; 8 bases agree with TRBD1. The V gene's germline CDR1 is LNHDA and CDR2 SQIVND (reference sequence). J lost 5 bases, V lost 5 bases, and 7 bases had no gene match. This CDR3 contains 14 residues. The CDR3 loop reads CASSPQGGGYGYTF. As DNA, the CDR3 is TGTGCCAGTAGTCCACAGGGGGGAGGTTATGGCTACACCTTC. Based on the CDR3 plus reference TRBV19 and TRBJ1-2, the full variable domain is DGGITQSPKYLFRKEGQNVTLSCEQNLNHDAMYWYRQDPGQGLRLIYYSQIVNDFQKGDIAEGYSVSREKKESFPLTVTSAQKNPTAFYLCASSPQGGGYGYTFGSGTRLTVV.

The chain links TRBV7-6 to TRBJ2-7; D remains unclear. Looked up from germline, CDR1 is SGHVS and CDR2 is FNYEAQ. Trimming shortened V by 5 bases and J by 1 base, and 12 bases separated the two germline ends. This CDR3 spans 14 amino acids. The CDR3 loop reads CASSLQANSYEQYF. DNA for the CDR3: TGTGCCAGCAGCCTACAAGCGAATTCCTACGAGCAGTACTTC.

The chain joins TRBV15 to TRBJ1-6; D not certain. The CDR3 has 15 amino acids. CDR1 is LNHNV, CDR2 YYDKDF, per germline (reference sequence). Deletions cut 4 bases from V and 2 bases from J, with 9 bases between. The CDR3 region is CATSKDRAYNSPLHF. The CDR3 region has the DNA TGTGCCACCAGCAAAGACCGGGCCTATAATTCACCCCTCCACTTT.

This clone came up once. This chain connects TRBV7-9 to TRBJ2-5, with 8 bases identical to TRBD1. V was pared by 2 bases and J by 3 bases, with 5 bases of the junction left unmatched. The germline gives CDR1 SEHNR, CDR2 FQNEAQ (reference sequence). There are 15 residues in the CDR3. CDR3 DNA sequence: TGTGCCAGCAGCTTATTGGGACAGGCAGAAGAGACCCAGTACTTC. Amino acids: CASSLLGQAEETQYF.

For this clone: Possible read error: a much larger clone is one base away. The chain employs TRBV7-2 and TRBJ2-3; the D gene is possibly TRBD1 (6 bases). Trimming removed 5 bases at V and 1 base at J, with 7 bases between. Germline V gives CDR1 SGHTA, CDR2 FQGNSA. The CDR3 runs to 13 residues. The CDR3 coding sequence is TGTGCCAGCAGCCGGACAGGCACAGATACGCAGTATTTT. Translation gives CASSRTGTDTQYF.

As to this clone: Other DNA sequences in the same sample also yield this CDR3. The chain combines TRBV7-2 with TRBJ2-7; D might be TRBD2 (6 bases). Germline V gene sequence: CDR1 SGHTA, CDR2 FQGNSA. V dropped 2 bases and J dropped 4 bases, with 6 bases sitting between them. This CDR3 contains 12 residues. CDR3 bases: TGTGCCAGCAGCTTAAGCGGGTACGAGCAGTACTTC. Translation: CASSLSGYEQYF.

The rearrangement links TRBV7-2 to TRBJ2-2; TRBD1 matches 9 bases. This CDR3 spans 14 amino acids. Germline CDR1 is SGHTA and CDR2 is FQGNSA. V dropped 5 bases and J dropped 6; count of bases not matched to a gene: 4. The CDR3 nucleotides are TGTGCCAGCAGCAGTTACAGGGGGCCCGGGGAGCTGTTTTTT. This gives the protein CASSSYRGPGELFF.

The J gene is TRBJ2-1, the V gene TRBV2; D is unresolved. The ends were cut back, 2 bases at V and 11 bases at J, with 19 bases in the middle. This CDR3 spans 15 amino acids. The germline V gene has CDR1 SNHLY and CDR2 FYNNEI. CDR3 sequence reads: CASSELHPEMGQQFF. CDR3 bases: TGTGCCAGCAGTGAATTGCACCCTGAAATGGGCCAGCAGTTCTTC.

This chain connects TRBV6-5 to TRBJ1-6, with no clear D. Deletions cut 6 bases from V and 8 bases from J, with 8 bases between. Looked up from germline, CDR1 is MNHEY and CDR2 is SVGAGI. The CDR3 has 12 amino acids. In nucleotides, the CDR3 is TGTGCCAGCAGCGTAAAGGATTCACCCCTCCACTTT. As protein: CASSVKDSPLHF.

With respect to this clone: The junction does not match germline at one end; this may be a read error. This chain links TRBV11-2 with TRBJ2-1, with 7 nucleotides matching TRBD1. Germline loops: CDR1 SGHAT, CDR2 FQNNGV. The CDR3 has 12 amino acids. The CDR3 protein is CASSLVGQRGLF. CDR3 sequence (DNA): TGTGCCAGCAGCTTAGTAGGCCAAAGGGGGCTCTTC.

The chain couples TRBV5-5 to TRBJ1-6, with 8 positions matching TRBD1. Germline CDR1 reads SGHKS; CDR2 reads YYEKEE (reference sequence). The ends lost 0 bases at V and 7 bases at J; junction bases unmatched: 6. The CDR3 has 16 amino acids. CDR3 DNA: TGTGCCAGCAGCTTGGCCCAGGGGGCGAGGAATTCACCCCTCCACTTT. This encodes CASSLAQGARNSPLHF.

The DNA of the CDR3 is TGTGCCAGCAATAGTTGGGGCGGGGCCTATGGCTACACCTTC. Protein sequence: CASNSWGGAYGYTF. The chain couples TRBV5-8 to TRBJ1-2; D may be TRBD1 (5 bases). V was pared by 6 bases and J by 4 bases, with 16 bases between. The germline CDR1 and CDR2 sequences are SGHTS and YDEGEE. This CDR3 has 14 amino acids.